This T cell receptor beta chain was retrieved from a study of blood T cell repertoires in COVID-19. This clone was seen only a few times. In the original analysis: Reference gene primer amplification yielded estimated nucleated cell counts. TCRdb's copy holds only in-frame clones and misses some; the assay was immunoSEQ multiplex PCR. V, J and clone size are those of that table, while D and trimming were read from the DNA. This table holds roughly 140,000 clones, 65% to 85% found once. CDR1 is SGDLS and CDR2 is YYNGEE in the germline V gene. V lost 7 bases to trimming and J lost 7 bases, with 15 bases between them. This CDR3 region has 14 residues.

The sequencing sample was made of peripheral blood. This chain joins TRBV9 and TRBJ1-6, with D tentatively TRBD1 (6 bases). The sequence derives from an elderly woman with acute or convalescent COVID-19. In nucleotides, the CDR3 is TGTGCCAGCCAGGGGAGGGGAAAAAATTCACCCCTCCACTTT. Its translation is CASQGRGKNSPLHF.